This T cell receptor beta chain is from a study of blood T cell repertoires in COVID-19. Study-level information: COVID-19 samples, acute and convalescent, were from the United States, Italy and Spain. In each case, the material was cDNA or gDNA derived from T cells, B-cell-depleted T cells, or PBMCs.

Authors' methods: How many nucleated cells were present was estimated from reference gene primer amplification. Sequencing used immunoSEQ multiplex PCR; TCRdb keeps in-frame clones, though not all of them. V and J calls and clone size are those listed in that table; D and trimming were worked out from the DNA. Seen here are around 63,000 clones, around 89% observed once, and the top ten hold roughly 1.2%. Losses at the gene ends were 7 bases for V and 5 bases for J; bases not matched to a gene: 11. CDR1 MNHEY and CDR2 SVGAGI come from the germline V gene. The length of the CDR3 is 15 residues. The clonotype comes from a woman in her sixties with acute or convalescent COVID-19. Sequenced sample: peripheral blood. V and J are TRBV6-5 and TRBJ2-5; 9 bases are shared with TRBD1. CDR3 coding DNA: TGTGCCAGCAAGCTAAGGACAGGGGCAGGGGAGACCCAGTACTTC. The encoded protein is CASKLRTGAGETQYF.